This T cell receptor (beta chain) derives from a study of T cells in Graves' hyperthyroidism and ophthalmopathy. Aged 18 to 65, the patients had hyperthyroidism that was newly diagnosed and had lasted under 2 months. The study left out patients who had uncontrolled infection, other autoimmune disease, pregnancy or lactation. Diagnosing involved the use of clinical symptoms, serum thyroxine and TRAb, thyroid ultrasound and orbital computed tomography. The length of the CDR3 is 15 residues. V was clipped by 5 bases and J by 3 bases, with 14 bases between them. Germline CDR1 and CDR2: KGHSH and LQKENI. Amplified TCR beta CDR3 regions derived from RNA transcripts. Primed by the HTBI set, a first-round RT-PCR was run on the TCR CDR3. MiXCR was run by TCRdb on the multiplex PCR reads, yielding one entry per CDR3 protein. The sample carries about 400,000 distinct CDR3 sequences, about 15% recorded once. This clonotype has just a few counts.

The source of this sequence is a woman in her thirties with Graves' hyperthyroidism. Sequenced material: blood. This chain joins TRBV18 and TRBJ1-3; the D gene is possibly TRBD1 (5 bases). CDR3 in DNA: TGTGCCAGCTCAGAGGGACCGACGAATGGAAACACCATATATTTT. Its protein is CASSEGPTNGNTIYF.